A single sample is the source of the 21 T cell receptor beta chains below, sequenced in a study of CD8 T cells in ankylosing spondylitis (dated by TCRdb to 2015 to 2018). Libraries were constructed by 5' RACE. Sequenced on an Illumina HiSeq 2500. TCRdb reran the public reads through fastp at Q25 and MiXCR, keeping productive beta chains. Rows are unified per CDR3 protein, each entry keeping the most common DNA and genes. The sample table holds about 130,000 distinct CDR3 sequences, of which about 13% were seen once. Around 3% of the sample belongs to the ten largest clones. The sample taken for sequencing was blood, either unsorted or a sorted T cell fraction (not recorded which). These receptors originate from a female donor with ankylosing spondylitis or in good health (not recorded which).

V and J are TRBV11-2 and TRBJ2-2, with a weak D call TRBD2 (5 bases). Germline loops: CDR1 SGHAT, CDR2 FQNNGV. Trimming removed 0 bases at V and 0 bases at J, with 14 bases between. The CDR3 is 18 amino acids. This chain's CDR3 is CASSLESLAKANTGELFF. The CDR3 DNA is TGTGCCAGCAGCTTAGAAAGCCTAGCCAAAGCGAACACCGGGGAGCTGTTTTTT.

This clonotype was seen ten or more times. In nucleotides, the CDR3 is TGTGCCAGCAGCTTATGGGCGGAAGAGACCCAGTACTTC. As protein: CASSLWAEETQYF. The J gene is TRBJ2-5, the V gene TRBV7-3; D uncertain. In germline, CDR1 is SGHTA, CDR2 FQGTGA. Trimming took 2 bases from V and 3 from J, leaving 7 bases between them. This CDR3 comprises 13 residues. Filled out from reference TRBV7-3 and TRBJ2-5, the complete variable domain reads GAGVSQTPSNKVTEKGKYVELRCDPISGHTALYWYRQSLGQGPEFLIYFQGTGAADDSGLPNDRFFAVRPEGSVSTLKIQRTERGDSAVYLCASSLWAEETQYFGPGTRLLVL.

J is TRBJ2-7 and V is TRBV12-3 or TRBV12-4; 14 nucleotides line up with TRBD2. Germline trimming cut 5 bases from V and 3 bases from J; bases unmatched to any gene: 3. This CDR3 is built from 15 residues. CDR3 sequence: CASSPGTSGGYEQYF. The CDR3 coding sequence is TGTGCCAGCAGTCCCGGGACTAGCGGGGGCTACGAGCAGTACTTC.

This clonotype was recorded a few times. CDR3 sequence (DNA): TGTGCCAGCAGTTTACAGGGTACAGCTAATTCACCCCTCCACTTT. It specifies CASSLQGTANSPLHF. The chain links TRBV27 to TRBJ1-6; D is perhaps TRBD1 (5 bases). CDR1 and CDR2 from the germline V gene are MNHEY and SMNVEV (reference sequence). V was cut by 2 bases and J by 6 bases, with 11 bases left in between. This CDR3 has 15 residues.

Regarding this clonotype: A read error may explain this, as a much larger clone is one base away. The chain combines TRBV3-1 with TRBJ2-7; D is unresolved. This CDR3 has 15 residues. Germline CDR1 is LGHDT and CDR2 is YNNKEL (reference sequence). The DNA for the CDR3 is TGTGCCAGCAGCCCTTTCCCAGGTACCTCCTACGAGCATTACTTC. Its translation: CASSPFPGTSYEHYF.

On this clonotype: Possible read error: a much larger clone is one base away. This CDR3 is CASSLSFANTEAFF. CDR3 sequence (DNA): TGTGCCAGCAGTTTATCCTTTGCGAACACTGAAGCTTTCTTT. This chain connects TRBV12-3 or TRBV12-4 to TRBJ1-1; D is unresolved. The ends were cut back, 2 bases at V and 1 base at J, with 8 bases in the middle. The CDR3 is 14 amino acids.

This chain uses TRBV29-1 with TRBJ2-1, with D tentatively TRBD1 (5 bases). The CDR3 spans 15 residues. Germline V gene data show CDR1 as SQVTM and CDR2 as ANQGSEA. Trimming shortened V by 4 bases and J by 0 bases, and 13 bases separated the two germline ends. The CDR3 DNA reads TGCAGCGTTGGGTCGCGACAGAGCTCCTACAATGAGCAGTTCTTC. Residues: CSVGSRQSSYNEQFF.

This clonotype has only a few counts. The chain couples TRBV12-3 or TRBV12-4 to TRBJ2-2; 7 nucleotides agree with TRBD1. With 7 bases clipped from V and 1 base from J, the junction kept 3 bases outside the gene matches. The CDR3 sequence is 14 residues long. CDR3 nucleotide sequence: TGTGCCAGCACGACAGGGCGGAACACCGGGGAGCTGTTTTTT. Amino acids: CASTTGRNTGELFF.

The chain is built from TRBV9 and TRBJ2-7; D is possibly TRBD2 (5 bases). The germline CDR1 and CDR2 sequences are SGDLS and YYNGEE. The CDR3 runs 14 residues. Trimming pared 1 base from V and 1 base from J, leaving 9 bases between. CDR3 DNA sequence: TGTGCCAGCAGCGTATCCCCGGGGTCCTACGAGCAGTACTTC. It codes for CASSVSPGSYEQYF.

There are a few counts of this clonotype. The chain has TRBV3-1 and TRBJ2-3; D call uncertain. V lost 1 base and J lost 4, with 15 bases in between. The CDR3 runs to 16 residues. Germline CDR1 and CDR2: LGHDT and YNNKEL (reference sequence). The CDR3 protein is CASSQGRRNLPDTQYF. DNA for the CDR3: TGTGCCAGCAGCCAAGGTCGGCGGAACCTTCCAGATACGCAGTATTTT.

In its sample, this clonotype was seen many times. The rearrangement joins TRBV20-1 to TRBJ1-1, with D possibly being TRBD1 (5 bases). Germline loops: CDR1 DFQATT, CDR2 SNEGSKA (reference sequence). The CDR3 covers 11 residues. CDR3 amino acids: CRPGGDTEAFF. The CDR3 DNA is TGCAGACCTGGGGGAGATACTGAAGCTTTCTTT.

The chain carries TRBV5-1 and TRBJ2-2; tentatively, D is TRBD2 (6 bases). V dropped 1 base and J dropped 7 bases, with 17 bases sitting between them. Germline CDR1 is SGHRS and CDR2 is YFSETQ. CDR3 length: 16 amino acids. The CDR3 nucleotides read TGCGCCAGCAGCTTGTGGGGTAGCGGCAACGGCGGGGAGCTGTTTTTT. Its translation: CASSLWGSGNGGELFF.

This clonotype was detected a few times. The CDR3 bases are TGCGCCAGCAGCTTGAGTGGGACTAGCGGACTCAATGAGCAGTTCTTC. It encodes CASSLSGTSGLNEQFF. The J gene is TRBJ2-1, the V gene TRBV5-1; TRBD2 matches 11 bases. Germline lookup yields CDR1 SGHRS and CDR2 YFSETQ. The V and J ends lost 1 base and 6 bases, in that order; junction bases with no gene match: 6. The CDR3 is 16 residues long.

V usage is TRBV7-3 and J usage is TRBJ1-1, with 7 bases identical to TRBD1. V shed 5 bases and J 4 bases; nucleotides not matched to a gene: 7. Germline lookup yields CDR1 SGHTA and CDR2 FQGTGA. The CDR3 sequence is 14 residues long. The DNA of the CDR3 is TGTGCCAGCAGCCCGTTGGGACAGTTCACTGAAGCTTTCTTT. Translation gives CASSPLGQFTEAFF.

This clonotype was recorded at least ten times. The V call is TRBV5-6, the J call TRBJ2-3, with 9 bases identical to TRBD2. V gave up 3 bases and J gave up 3 bases; unmatched junction bases: 5. From germline, CDR1 is SGHDT and CDR2 YYEEEE. CDR3 length: 15 residues. CDR3 amino acids: CASSSASGATDTQYF. The CDR3 bases are TGTGCCAGCAGCTCGGCTAGCGGGGCGACAGATACGCAGTATTTT.

Ten or more counts support this clonotype. This chain links TRBV5-1 with TRBJ1-1, with D perhaps TRBD1 (6 bases). The ends were cut back, 1 base at V and 1 base at J, with 8 bases in the middle. CDR1 is SGHRS, CDR2 YFSETQ, per germline. This CDR3 contains 14 residues. The DNA of the CDR3 is TGCGCCAGCAGCTTGCTGGGGGCGAACACTGAAGCTTTCTTT. Translated, it gives CASSLLGANTEAFF.

This clonotype was picked up many times. Written as DNA, the CDR3 is TGCAGCGAATGGACATACCAAGACACTGAAGCTTTCTTT. Amino acid sequence: CSEWTYQDTEAFF. The V gene is TRBV29-1, the J gene TRBJ1-1, with D maybe TRBD1 (5 bases). Trimming pared 7 bases from V and 3 bases from J, leaving 15 bases between. CDR1 and CDR2 from the germline V gene are SQVTM and ANQGSEA. The CDR3 contains 13 residues. Drawing the rest from reference TRBV29-1 and TRBJ1-1, the complete variable domain is SAVISQKPSRDICQRGTSLTIQCQVDSQVTMMFWYRQQPGQSLTLIATANQGSEATYESGFVIDKFPISRPNLTFSTLTVSNMSPEDSSIYLCSEWTYQDTEAFFGQGTRLTVV.

The chain uses TRBV28 and TRBJ1-1; tentative D call: TRBD1 (6 bases). The germline V gene has CDR1 MDHEN and CDR2 SYDVKM. The CDR3 is made up of 17 amino acids. V was pared by 3 bases and J by 0 bases, with 17 bases between. This CDR3 reads CASSFGRTALMNTEAFF. The CDR3 DNA sequence: TGTGCCAGCAGTTTTGGTAGGACAGCCCTTATGAACACTGAAGCTTTCTTT.

The V and J genes are TRBV7-6 and TRBJ2-7, with 12 bases lining up with TRBD2. The CDR3 spans 14 residues. V dropped 5 bases and J dropped 5; count of bases not matched to a gene: 4. From germline, CDR1 is SGHVS and CDR2 FNYEAQ. The DNA of the CDR3 is TGTGCCAGCAGCAAACGACTAGCGGGGGACGAGCAGTACTTC. Translating it yields CASSKRLAGDEQYF.

This clonotype showed up many times. The chain uses TRBV29-1 and TRBJ1-5; a possible D gene is TRBD1 (6 bases). Per germline, CDR1 SQVTM and CDR2 ANQGSEA. This CDR3 has 12 residues. V gave up 7 bases and J gave up 4 bases, with 11 bases separating them. This CDR3 is CSAGGGNQPQHF. CDR3 in DNA: TGCAGCGCTGGGGGCGGTAATCAGCCCCAGCATTTT. Supplemented by reference TRBV29-1 and TRBJ1-5, the full variable domain reads SAVISQKPSRDICQRGTSLTIQCQVDSQVTMMFWYRQQPGQSLTLIATANQGSEATYESGFVIDKFPISRPNLTFSTLTVSNMSPEDSSIYLCSAGGGNQPQHFGDGTRLSIL.

This clonotype came up many times. The gene calls are TRBV29-1 and TRBJ2-7; weak D call: TRBD1 (6 bases). The CDR3 runs 12 residues. Trimming pared 3 bases from V and 6 bases from J, leaving 12 bases between. Germline CDR1 SQVTM, CDR2 ANQGSEA. The CDR3 sequence: CSVDHGTSEQYF. Here the CDR3 DNA reads TGCAGCGTTGACCACGGGACATCCGAGCAGTACTTC.